These 32 T cell receptor beta chains share one sample of origin, sequenced in a study of identical twins. TCRdb reprocessed the 5' RACE reads with MiXCR, giving one entry per CDR3 protein. The table has roughly 290,000 distinct CDR3 sequences, more than 6.5% seen once; the top ten hold 2.1%. These data were likewise used in another study, on yellow fever vaccine responses in identical twins.

Sequences were obtained from memory (CD45RO+) T cells sorted from blood. These receptors all come from a woman under 30 in good health.

The chain carries TRBV4-2 and TRBJ1-1; D possibly corresponds to TRBD1 (6 bases). Germline CDR1 is LGHNA and CDR2 is YNFKEQ. The V and J ends lost 0 bases and 5 bases respectively, with 16 bases between them. The CDR3 is 16 amino acids. In DNA, the CDR3 is TGTGCCAGCAGCCAAGATTATCCAGGGGAGCGAACTGAAGCTTTCTTT. Encoded protein: CASSQDYPGERTEAFF.

This clonotype has at least ten counts. This chain joins TRBV3-1 and TRBJ2-1; TRBD1 matches 7 bases. The V segment lost 4 bases and the J segment 8 bases; nucleotides outside the gene matches: 11. This CDR3 contains 15 residues. The germline CDR1 and CDR2 sequences are LGHDT and YNNKEL (reference sequence). The CDR3 DNA is TGTGCCAGCAGCCCACGACAGGGTGGGTTCGATGAGCAGTTCTTC. As protein: CASSPRQGGFDEQFF.

The genes are TRBV11-2 and TRBJ1-3; 9 nucleotides agree with TRBD1. The CDR3 is 13 residues long. J lost 2 bases, V lost 10 bases, and 3 bases had no gene match. Germline V CDR1 and CDR2: SGHAT, FQNNGV. The CDR3 reads CATGQGTGNTIYF. The DNA of the CDR3 is TGTGCCACCGGACAGGGGACTGGAAACACCATATATTTT.

This clonotype showed up just a few times. The chain employs TRBV5-5 and TRBJ2-5, with D possibly being TRBD1 (5 bases). The CDR3 covers 13 residues. Trimming removed 6 bases at V and 4 bases at J, with 13 bases between. CDR1 is SGHKS and CDR2 is YYEKEE in the germline V gene (reference sequence). The chain's CDR3 is CASTSGSPETQYF. DNA of the CDR3: TGTGCCAGCACCTCAGGGTCTCCAGAGACCCAGTACTTC.

This chain uses TRBV2 with TRBJ2-2, with 11 bases that match TRBD2. CDR3 size: 19 residues. With V trimmed by 4 bases and J by 2 bases, 12 bases remained unmatched. The germline gives CDR1 SNHLY, CDR2 FYNNEI. Here the CDR3 reads CASSGLWTSGLLNTGELFF. CDR3 nucleotides: TGTGCCAGCAGTGGTCTGTGGACTAGCGGGCTGCTAAACACCGGGGAGCTGTTTTTT.

This clonotype was picked up a small number of times. The J gene is TRBJ2-5, the V gene TRBV20-1, with TRBD2 as a possible D gene (5 bases). V shed 4 bases and J shed 5 bases, with 11 bases lying between them. CDR3 length: 12 residues. The germline V gene encodes CDR1 DFQATT and CDR2 SNEGSKA (reference sequence). CDR3: CSAKYRGETQYF. The CDR3, as DNA: TGCAGTGCTAAATACCGAGGGGAGACCCAGTACTTC.

This clonotype was seen only a few times. V gene TRBV28 combines with J gene TRBJ2-1; 7 bases are a match to TRBD1. There are 14 residues in the CDR3. CDR1 is MDHEN, CDR2 SYDVKM, per germline. V trimming: 4 bases; J trimming: 5 bases; junction bases outside the gene matches: 5. CDR3 loop: CASSSPTGDNEQFF. CDR3 DNA: TGTGCCAGCAGTTCACCCACAGGGGACAATGAGCAGTTCTTC.

The V and J genes are TRBV7-9 and TRBJ2-1, with TRBD2 identical over 7 bases. The CDR3 is made up of 15 amino acids. Losses at the gene ends were 7 bases for V and 5 bases for J; bases not matched to a gene: 11. CDR1 is SEHNR, CDR2 FQNEAQ, per germline (reference sequence). CDR3 sequence reads: CASTLSGGSHNEQFF. The CDR3 DNA sequence: TGTGCCAGCACCCTATCCGGGGGGTCCCACAATGAGCAGTTCTTC.

The rearrangement joins TRBV7-6 to TRBJ1-3; 8 positions agree with TRBD1. CDR3 length equals 15 residues. The germline V gene has CDR1 SGHVS and CDR2 FNYEAQ. With 4 bases clipped from V and 7 bases from J, the junction kept 9 bases outside the gene matches. CDR3 nucleotides: TGTGCCAGCAGCTCAGCGCCGGGACAGGCTAACACCATATATTTT. Protein sequence: CASSSAPGQANTIYF.

This clonotype has just a few counts. The chain has TRBV24-1 and TRBJ2-7; the match to TRBD1 covers 7 bases. Germline CDR1 is KGHDR and CDR2 is SFDVKD. V was pared by 9 bases and J by 1 base, with 17 bases of the junction left unmatched. The CDR3 spans 17 residues. The CDR3 reads CATASNHRGEGSYEQYF. The CDR3 DNA sequence: TGTGCCACCGCATCAAACCACAGGGGCGAGGGGTCCTACGAGCAGTACTTC.

The gene calls are TRBV18 and TRBJ2-7, with a weak D call TRBD2 (5 bases). Per germline, CDR1 KGHSH and CDR2 LQKENI. The CDR3 sequence is 16 residues long. With 2 bases removed from V and 0 bases from J, the gap between germline ends came to 14 bases. Here the CDR3 reads CASSPNAGISSYEQYF. The CDR3 coding sequence is TGTGCCAGCTCACCAAACGCCGGGATTAGCTCCTACGAGCAGTACTTC.

This clonotype was seen ten or more times. The chain has TRBV12-3 or TRBV12-4 and TRBJ1-5, with D perhaps TRBD1 (5 bases). This CDR3 is 14 amino acids long. Trimming cost V 6 bases and J 2 bases, with 11 bases left between them. CDR3 in DNA: TGTGCCAGCAGGCCAGGGTTAGGCAATCAGCCCCAGCATTTT. It codes for CASRPGLGNQPQHF.

The chain employs TRBV10-1 and TRBJ2-3; 15 bases map to TRBD2. V was pared by 5 bases and J by 0 bases, with 6 bases of the junction left unmatched. CDR3 length: 18 residues. Germline assignment: CDR1 WNHNN and CDR2 SYGVQD (reference sequence). The CDR3 nucleotides read TGCGCCAGCAGTAAGGGACTAGCGGGGGGTAGAAGCACAGATACGCAGTATTTT. Translation: CASSKGLAGGRSTDTQYF.

This clonotype showed up many times. V is TRBV15 and J is TRBJ2-5, with a tentative D call TRBD2 (6 bases). Trimming took 0 bases from V and 7 from J, leaving 18 bases between them. The germline CDR1 and CDR2 sequences are LNHNV and YYDKDF (reference sequence). The length of the CDR3 is 16 residues. CDR3 loop: CATSRDNEGPGGTQYF. CDR3 DNA: TGTGCCACCAGCAGAGATAATGAAGGGCCCGGGGGGACCCAGTACTTC.

This clonotype was recorded at least ten times. For the CDR3, the DNA is TGTGCCAGCACCAGGACAGGGTTTGGCAATCAGCCCCAGCATTTT. Translating it yields CASTRTGFGNQPQHF. The chain links TRBV6-1 to TRBJ1-5, with 8 bases identical to TRBD1. Germline V gene sequence: CDR1 MNHNS, CDR2 SASEGT. Trimming removed 7 bases from V and 2 bases from J; junction bases left unmatched: 7. CDR3 length equals 15 residues.

The CDR3 spells CASSQSGHTGELFF. DNA for the CDR3: TGTGCCAGCAGCCAGAGCGGGCACACCGGGGAGCTGTTTTTT. The chain uses TRBV3-1 and TRBJ2-2, with D perhaps TRBD2 (6 bases). The CDR3 covers 14 residues. V gave up 3 bases and J gave up 3 bases, with 8 bases separating them. The V gene's germline CDR1 is LGHDT and CDR2 YNNKEL (reference sequence).

The CDR3 DNA sequence: TGTGCCAGCAGTTTCGGCGACAGGGCCAATGAGCAGTTCTTC. Its translation is CASSFGDRANEQFF. The chain links TRBV28 to TRBJ2-1; 7 nucleotides agree with TRBD1. There are 14 residues in the CDR3. Trimming took 3 bases from V and 6 from J; bases not matched to a gene: 5. Germline V lookup: CDR1 MDHEN, CDR2 SYDVKM.

Of note for this clonotype: This may arise from a read error, as a much more abundant clone is one base away. The chain couples TRBV12-3 or TRBV12-4 to TRBJ2-5, with D tentatively TRBD1 (6 bases). V lost 6 bases to trimming and J lost 5 bases, with 19 bases between them. The CDR3 totals 15 residues. The CDR3 DNA sequence: TGTGCCAGCAGGCATGAAGGGGGAGCGGTGGAGACCCAGTACTTC. Translation: CASRHEGGAVETQYF.

This clonotype showed up just once. The rearrangement uses TRBV2 and TRBJ1-4, with D hard to call. The CDR3 sequence is 13 residues long. V was cut by 2 bases and J by 7 bases, with 8 bases left in between. The V gene's germline CDR1 is SNHLY and CDR2 FYNNEI. The CDR3 spells CASSERMIEKLFF. In DNA form, the CDR3 reads TGTGCCAGCAGTGAAAGGATGATTGAAAAACTGTTTTTT.

This clonotype was observed a few times. This chain connects TRBV10-2 to TRBJ1-5; D is undetermined. Germline CDR1 and CDR2: WSHSY and SAAADI. CDR3 length equals 12 residues. V lost 0 bases, J lost 5 bases, and 2 bases lay in between. In DNA, the CDR3 is TGCGCCAGCAGTGAGTCGTATCAGCCCCAGCATTTT. This encodes CASSESYQPQHF.

V is TRBV28 and J is TRBJ2-1; 8 nucleotides align to TRBD2. V gave up 3 bases and J gave up 4 bases; unmatched junction bases: 8. This CDR3 spans 16 amino acids. Germline V gene lookup returns CDR1 MDHEN and CDR2 SYDVKM. As DNA, the CDR3 is TGTGCCAGCAGTTTTTGGTTGGCGGGGGGTTACAATGAGCAGTTCTTC. This translates into CASSFWLAGGYNEQFF.

This clonotype was seen many times. The chain recombines TRBV6-6 with TRBJ1-5; D remains unclear. Looked up from germline, CDR1 is MNHNY and CDR2 is SVGAGI (reference sequence). V lost 5 bases and J lost 0, with 14 bases in between. The CDR3 length is 16 residues. CDR3 loop: CASSRREVNSNQPQHF. DNA for the CDR3: TGTGCCAGCAGTCGGCGGGAGGTGAATAGCAATCAGCCCCAGCATTTT.

The chain employs TRBV15 and TRBJ1-4; D gene unclear. The CDR3 consists of 15 residues. Trimming shortened V by 4 bases and J by 8 bases, and 17 bases separated the two germline ends. The V gene's germline CDR1 is LNHNV and CDR2 YYDKDF (reference sequence). CDR3 DNA sequence: TGTGCCACCAGCATCCGACGCGGCCTACGGGAAAAACTGTTTTTT. Its protein is CATSIRRGLREKLFF.

The table lists this clonotype with a few counts. This chain connects TRBV5-1 to TRBJ1-2, with a tentative D call TRBD1 (6 bases). CDR1 and CDR2 (germline): SGHRS, YFSETQ. V lost 0 bases and J lost 4, with 13 bases in between. The CDR3 is made up of 15 amino acids. The CDR3 sequence is CASSLGTGILYGYTF. DNA of the CDR3: TGCGCCAGCAGCTTGGGCACAGGGATCCTCTATGGCTACACCTTC.

The table lists this clonotype with many counts. The chain carries TRBV7-3 and TRBJ2-1; D is ambiguous. Trimming cost V 2 bases and J 2 bases, with 10 bases left between them. This CDR3 is 15 amino acids long. From germline, CDR1 is SGHTA and CDR2 FQGTGA. The CDR3 region is CASSLAGQPYNEQFF. CDR3 bases: TGTGCCAGCAGCTTAGCTGGCCAGCCCTACAATGAGCAGTTCTTC.

V is TRBV15 and J is TRBJ2-1; TRBD1 agrees at 9 bases. This CDR3 contains 14 residues. The germline V gene has CDR1 LNHNV and CDR2 YYDKDF (reference sequence). V shed 5 bases, J shed 6 bases, and the junction held 5 bases outside the gene matches. The CDR3 DNA reads TGTGCCACCAGCGATGGGACAGGGTTCAATGAGCAGTTCTTC. This codes for CATSDGTGFNEQFF.

For the CDR3, the DNA is TGTGCCAGCCAACAGGGGGCGGGCACCGGGGAGCTGTTTTTT. Protein sequence: CASQQGAGTGELFF. The rearrangement joins TRBV7-9 to TRBJ2-2; 9 bases are a match to TRBD1. This CDR3 spans 14 amino acids. Germline CDR1 is SEHNR and CDR2 is FQNEAQ (reference sequence). V shed 8 bases and J 4 bases; nucleotides not matched to a gene: 5.

This sequence joins TRBV28 and TRBJ2-2; 8 bases line up with TRBD1. Germline CDR1 is MDHEN and CDR2 is SYDVKM. There are 15 residues in the CDR3. V dropped 5 bases and J dropped 7; count of bases not matched to a gene: 9. CDR3 protein: CASSPRGLRDGELFF. CDR3 DNA: TGTGCCAGCAGTCCCAGGGGGCTCCGGGACGGGGAGCTGTTTTTT. Full variable domain (rest looked up from reference TRBV28 and TRBJ2-2): DVKVTQSSRYLVKRTGEKVFLECVQDMDHENMFWYRQDPGLGLRLIYFSYDVKMKEKGDIPEGYSVSREKKERFSLILESASTNQTSMYLCASSPRGLRDGELFFGEGSRLTVL.

This clonotype appeared many times. The J gene is TRBJ2-1, the V gene TRBV3-1; 8 nucleotides align to TRBD2. Germline CDR1 reads LGHDT; CDR2 reads YNNKEL (reference sequence). V gave up 6 bases and J gave up 5 bases; unmatched junction bases: 9. The CDR3 is 15 amino acids. The DNA of the CDR3 is TGTGCCAGCAGATCTTCGGGGGGGAATCACAATGAGCAGTTCTTC. It specifies CASRSSGGNHNEQFF.

Only a few counts were recorded for this clonotype. This chain links TRBV20-1 with TRBJ1-1; D gene unclear. Germline V CDR1 and CDR2: DFQATT, SNEGSKA (reference sequence). CDR3 length equals 14 residues. Trimming cost V 0 bases and J 4 bases, with 12 bases left between them. DNA for the CDR3: TGCAGTGCTAGAGATGGCGCGGTCGTCACTGAAGCTTTCTTT. It specifies CSARDGAVVTEAFF.

There are a few counts of this clonotype. V and J are TRBV7-9 and TRBJ2-7; D is unresolved. CDR1 and CDR2 (germline): SEHNR, FQNEAQ (reference sequence). Deletions cut 2 bases from V and 12 bases from J, with 14 bases between. The length of the CDR3 is 12 residues. CDR3: CASSLTSFDRYF. The DNA of the CDR3 is TGTGCCAGCAGCTTAACCTCCTTTGATCGGTACTTC.

A few counts support this clonotype. V gene TRBV10-2 combines with J gene TRBJ2-3, with D perhaps being TRBD1 or TRBD2 (5 bases each). Germline assignment: CDR1 WSHSY and CDR2 SAAADI. V lost 8 bases and J lost 5, with 14 bases in between. The CDR3 runs to 13 residues. As DNA, the CDR3 is TGCGCCAGCGGCTGGGACCGCGGAGATACGCAGTATTTT. Translated, it gives CASGWDRGDTQYF.